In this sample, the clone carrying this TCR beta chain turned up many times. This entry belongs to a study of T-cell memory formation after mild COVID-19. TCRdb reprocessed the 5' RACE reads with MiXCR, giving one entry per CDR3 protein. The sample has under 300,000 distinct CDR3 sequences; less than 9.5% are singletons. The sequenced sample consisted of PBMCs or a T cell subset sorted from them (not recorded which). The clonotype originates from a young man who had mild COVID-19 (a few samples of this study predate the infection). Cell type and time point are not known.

CDR3 nucleotides: TGTGCCAGCAGCTTTCGAGCAACTAATGAAAAACTGTTTTTT. Translated, it gives CASSFRATNEKLFF. V is TRBV7-6 and J is TRBJ1-4; D ambiguous. There are 14 residues in the CDR3. Between the trimmed V and J ends, which lost 3 bases and 0 bases, there was a span of 5 bases. In germline, CDR1 is SGHVS, CDR2 FNYEAQ. Based on the CDR3 plus reference TRBV7-6 and TRBJ1-4, the full variable domain is GAGVSQSPRYKVTKRGQDVALRCDPISGHVSLYWYRQALGQGPEFLTYFNYEAQQDKSGLPNDRFSAERPEGSISTLTIQRTEQRDSAMYRCASSFRATNEKLFFGSGTQLSVL.